These 15 T cell receptor beta chains were all obtained from the same sample, sequenced in a study of breast tumors, draining lymph nodes, adjacent tissues. MiXCR, applied by TCRdb to the multiplex PCR reads, yields one record per CDR3 protein. The sample includes approximately 37,000 distinct CDR3 sequences, 36% seen only once; the top ten take about 11%. The sequenced sample consisted of breast tumor tissue. The receptors were sampled from a female donor with breast cancer. Some clones in this sample may be carry-over from other donors' samples.

In regard to this clonotype: It is likely a read error, because the conserved phenylalanine at the end of the CDR3 is missing. The DNA is left out, because the CDR3 cannot be placed on it with certainty; the CDR3 is given as TCRdb lists it. V usage is TRBV14 and J usage is TRBJ2-1; the table's D call, TRBD1, was not checked against the DNA. Germline loops: CDR1 SGHDN, CDR2 FVKESK. The CDR3 has 13 amino acids, counting both end residues. The CDR3: CASSQHRRNERFL.

A few counts support this clonotype. The genes are TRBV3-1 and TRBJ2-5, with 10 bases that match TRBD2. The V and J ends lost 3 bases and 4 bases, in that order; junction bases with no gene match: 2. The CDR3 spans 14 residues. Germline V gene lookup returns CDR1 LGHDT and CDR2 YNNKEL (reference sequence). CDR3 DNA: TGTGCCAGCAGCCAGAAGCGGGAGGGAGAGACCCAGTACTTC. It codes for CASSQKREGETQYF.

At least ten counts were recorded for this clonotype. The V and J genes are TRBV13 and TRBJ2-1; tentative D call: TRBD2 (5 bases). Trimming left V 5 bases short and J 1 base short, with 9 bases between. In germline, CDR1 is PRHDT, CDR2 FYEKMQ (reference sequence). The CDR3 extends over 14 amino acids. The CDR3 DNA reads TGTGCCAGCAGCCCCCGGAGGTCCTACAATGAGCAGTTCTTC. As protein: CASSPRRSYNEQFF.

This clonotype was seen many times. The gene calls are TRBV7-2 and TRBJ2-2; D is uncertain. V gave up 2 bases and J gave up 2 bases, with 9 bases separating them. Germline V CDR1 and CDR2: SGHTA, FQGNSA. CDR3 size: 15 residues. CDR3 bases: TGTGCCAGCAGCTTATACTCACTTAACACCGGGGAGCTGTTTTTT. The encoded protein is CASSLYSLNTGELFF.

This chain joins TRBV12-5 and TRBJ2-3; either TRBD1 or TRBD2 may fit D (5 bases each). The CDR3 spans 19 residues. Germline CDR1 is LGHNT and CDR2 is FRNRAP. The V end lost 0 bases, the J end lost 2 bases, and 21 bases lay between the germline ends. As DNA, the CDR3 is TGTGCTAGTGGTTTGGTACCCCTCACCGGGACCATATCCACAGATACGCAGTATTTT. Its translation: CASGLVPLTGTISTDTQYF.

In its sample, this clonotype was seen many times. The chain combines TRBV7-3 with TRBJ2-1; 10 bases are shared with TRBD1. The CDR3 has 13 amino acids. The ends lost 5 bases at V and 13 bases at J; junction bases unmatched: 8. Germline V gene data show CDR1 as SGHTA and CDR2 as FQGTGA. The CDR3 coding sequence is TGTGCCAGCAGCGCCGACAGGGGGCGGTTTCAGTTCTTC. Amino acids: CASSADRGRFQFF.

Many counts were recorded for this clonotype. The genes are TRBV7-9 and TRBJ2-1; no clear D. The CDR3 consists of 16 residues. Germline V gives CDR1 SEHNR, CDR2 FQNEAQ (reference sequence). Trimming took off 1 base at V and 6 bases at J, with 16 bases between the two ends. Written as DNA, the CDR3 is TGTGCCAGCAGCTTAGTGACCCCTTTGGTATCCAATGAGCAGTTCTTC. Protein product: CASSLVTPLVSNEQFF. The full variable domain, completed using reference TRBV7-9 and TRBJ2-1, is DTGVSQNPRHKITKRGQNVTFRCDPISEHNRLYWYRQTLGQGPEFLTYFQNEAQLEKSRLLSDRFSAERPKGSFSTLEIQRTEQGDSAMYLCASSLVTPLVSNEQFFGPGTRLTVL.

In the case of this clonotype: A much larger clone differs by one base, so this may be a read error. The rearrangement joins TRBV20-1 to TRBJ2-1; the D gene could be TRBD1 or TRBD2 (6 bases each). Per the germline V gene, CDR1 is DFQATT and CDR2 is SNEGSKA (reference sequence). The CDR3 covers 15 residues. CDR3 nucleotides: TGCAGTGCTAGGCAGGGGTCTAGCGTCTACAATGAGCAGTGCTTC. As protein: CSARQGSSVYNEQCF.

This chain joins TRBV20-1 and TRBJ1-6, with TRBD1 as a possible D gene (6 bases). The germline V gene has CDR1 DFQATT and CDR2 SNEGSKA (reference sequence). The CDR3 contains 17 residues. Deletions cut 0 bases from V and 5 bases from J, with 17 bases between. CDR3 DNA sequence: TGCAGTGCTAGAGATGTAGGATCGGGACACAATAATTCACCCCTCCACTTT. Translation gives CSARDVGSGHNNSPLHF.

This clonotype has only one observation. The chain carries TRBV20-1 and TRBJ1-2; D not resolved. This CDR3 is built from 14 residues. CDR1 and CDR2 from the germline V gene are DFQATT and SNEGSKA (reference sequence). Trimming left V 6 bases short and J 2 bases short, with 16 bases between. CDR3 nucleotides: TGCAGTGCGTTCTCGGCAGGAGAAAACTATGGCTACACCTTC. Residues: CSAFSAGENYGYTF.

This clonotype showed up many times. The genes are TRBV19 and TRBJ2-3; D not resolved. Trimming shortened V by 5 bases and J by 0 bases, and 12 bases separated the two germline ends. This CDR3 is built from 15 residues. The germline V gene has CDR1 LNHDA and CDR2 SQIVND (reference sequence). CDR3 region: CASSESRSSTDTQYF. DNA for the CDR3: TGTGCCAGTAGTGAGAGCCGCTCTAGCACAGATACGCAGTATTTT.

The genes are TRBV7-2 and TRBJ2-1, with 10 bases identical to TRBD1. Trimming removed 5 bases from V and 7 bases from J; junction bases left unmatched: 5. In germline, CDR1 is SGHTA, CDR2 FQGNSA. The CDR3 has 14 residues. The CDR3 coding sequence is TGTGCCAGCAGCGACAGGGGGCTGTGGAATGAGCAGTTCTTC. Protein product: CASSDRGLWNEQFF.

This clonotype has just a few counts. The chain recombines TRBV28 with TRBJ2-7; 13 positions match TRBD2. The CDR3 consists of 15 residues. Per the germline V gene, CDR1 is MDHEN and CDR2 is SYDVKM. J gave up 2 bases and V 6 bases, and 4 bases lay outside the gene matches. This CDR3 reads CASREGLAGTYEQYF. The CDR3 region has the DNA TGTGCCAGCAGGGAGGGACTAGCGGGAACCTACGAGCAGTACTTC.

Turning to this clonotype: At one boundary the junction diverges from the germline segment, which might be a read error. The DNA of the CDR3 is TGTGCTAGCAGTCTAAAGTTAATTAACGGGCAGTACTTC. As protein: CASSLKLINGQYF. The chain is built from TRBV2 and TRBJ2-7; D gene ambiguous. Germline assignment: CDR1 SNHLY and CDR2 FYNNEI. The CDR3 sequence is 13 residues long.

This clonotype was found many times. This chain uses TRBV9 with TRBJ1-6; D uncertain. The V end lost 4 bases, the J end lost 8 bases, and 13 bases lay between the germline ends. Germline-derived CDR1 and CDR2 are SGDLS and YYNGEE. The CDR3 totals 14 residues. CDR3 sequence (DNA): TGTGCCAGCAGCATGGCCTTGAGGGATTCACCCCTCCACTTT. Residues: CASSMALRDSPLHF.